Presented here are 20 T cell receptor beta chains from one specimen sequenced in a study of long-term antiretroviral therapy in people with HIV (dated by TCRdb to between 2021 and 2022). The immunoSEQ hsTCRB v3.0 assay was used at survey level resolution to sequence the TRB variable region. TCRdb took over this immuneACCESS table, retaining in-frame rearrangements with V and J assigned. Such tables are incomplete; in checked studies, under half of the missing clones stem from an unresolved V gene, and the remainder is unexplained. The table for this sample lists more than 20,000 clones; about 95% of them were counted only once. The top ten clonotypes cover 2% to 2.5% of the sample. This specimen consisted of unsorted PBMCs, obtained about 4.7 years after starting antiretroviral therapy. These TCRs come from a woman between 50 and 59 years old with HIV.

The genes are TRBV28 and TRBJ1-2; a possible D gene is TRBD1 (6 bases). Germline CDR1 reads MDHEN; CDR2 reads SYDVKM. The CDR3 loop spans 12 amino acids. Trimming took off 10 bases at V and 7 bases at J, with 16 bases between the two ends. CDR3 sequence reads: CATTTGYSGYTF. The DNA for the CDR3 is TGTGCCACCACTACAGGGTATAGTGGCTACACCTTC.

The V gene is TRBV5-8, the J gene TRBJ1-1, with no clear D. The CDR3 spans 12 residues. Germline V gene lookup returns CDR1 SGHTS and CDR2 YDEGEE. Trimming removed 2 bases at V and 2 bases at J, with 4 bases between. The CDR3 reads CASSFANTEAFF. CDR3 DNA: TGTGCCAGCAGCTTCGCAAACACTGAAGCTTTCTTT.

CDR3 DNA: TGTGCCAGCAGCCTTTACAGGACGTCTAACTATGGCTACACCTTC. It specifies CASSLYRTSNYGYTF. The chain combines TRBV14 with TRBJ1-2; maybe TRBD1 (5 bases). The CDR3 length is 15 residues. Germline V gene lookup returns CDR1 SGHDN and CDR2 FVKESK. V was pared by 4 bases and J by 0 bases, with 12 bases between.

CDR3 in amino acids: CASSPPPGQGKEETQYF. The CDR3 DNA reads TGCGCCAGCAGCCCTCCACCGGGACAGGGGAAGGAAGAGACCCAGTACTTC. The chain couples TRBV4-1 to TRBJ2-5; 10 nucleotides match TRBD1. The germline V gene encodes CDR1 MGHRA and CDR2 YSYEKL. This CDR3 comprises 17 residues. Trimming cost V 4 bases and J 3 bases; bases outside gene matches: 11.

The chain uses TRBV28 and TRBJ1-4, with D perhaps TRBD1 (6 bases). The CDR3 runs 13 residues. Germline CDR1 is MDHEN and CDR2 is SYDVKM. V shed 7 bases and J shed 8 bases, with 14 bases lying between them. CDR3 protein: CASMLGAQEKLFF. The CDR3, as DNA: TGTGCCAGCATGTTGGGGGCGCAGGAAAAACTGTTTTTT. The full variable domain, its missing parts supplied by reference TRBV28 and TRBJ1-4, is DVKVTQSSRYLVKRTGEKVFLECVQDMDHENMFWYRQDPGLGLRLIYFSYDVKMKEKGDIPEGYSVSREKKERFSLILESASTNQTSMYLCASMLGAQEKLFFGSGTQLSVL.

This chain links TRBV29-1 with TRBJ2-3; D gene uncertain. This CDR3 spans 16 amino acids. The germline V gene has CDR1 SQVTM and CDR2 ANQGSEA. V was pared by 2 bases and J by 0 bases, with 15 bases between. The CDR3 region is CSVEYGPLASTDTQYF. DNA for the CDR3: TGCAGCGTTGAATACGGTCCCTTAGCTAGCACAGATACGCAGTATTTT.

The J gene is TRBJ1-2, the V gene TRBV25-1; 7 nucleotides agree with TRBD1. The CDR3 contains 15 residues. Germline-derived CDR1 and CDR2 are MGHDK and SYGVNS. With 3 bases clipped from V and 4 bases from J, the junction kept 8 bases outside the gene matches. CDR3 region: CASSDEITGVYGYTF. As DNA, the CDR3 is TGTGCCAGCAGTGATGAGATTACAGGGGTCTATGGCTACACCTTC.

This chain joins TRBV7-9 and TRBJ1-4; D possibly corresponds to TRBD1 (6 bases). The CDR3 sequence is 13 residues long. V was clipped by 2 bases and J by 8 bases, with 9 bases between them. Germline assignment: CDR1 SEHNR and CDR2 FQNEAQ (reference sequence). The CDR3 DNA follows: TGTGCCAGCAGCTTAATTCAGGGGGAAAAACTGTTTTTT. It codes for CASSLIQGEKLFF.

The chain joins TRBV28 to TRBJ2-7; D might be TRBD2 (5 bases). Per germline, CDR1 MDHEN and CDR2 SYDVKM. The CDR3 covers 13 residues. V shed 2 bases and J shed 2 bases, with 7 bases lying between them. The CDR3 DNA sequence: TGTGCCAGCAGTTTACCGGGGACCTACGAGCAGTACTTC. It codes for CASSLPGTYEQYF.

There are a few counts of this clone. V is TRBV5-6 and J is TRBJ2-7; TRBD2 matches at 12 bases. V was clipped by 0 bases and J by 7 bases; unmatched bases: 8. Looked up from germline, CDR1 is SGHDT and CDR2 is YYEEEE. This CDR3 has 16 amino acids. The CDR3 protein is CASSLGLAGVAGEQYF. The CDR3 DNA reads TGTGCCAGCAGCTTGGGACTAGCGGGGGTTGCAGGAGAGCAGTACTTC.

This clone has just one count. The CDR3 sequence is CASSLRQGFHEQYF. The CDR3 DNA reads as TGTGCCAGCAGCTTGCGGCAGGGGTTCCACGAGCAGTACTTC. The J gene is TRBJ2-7, the V gene TRBV11-2; weak D call: TRBD1 (6 bases). CDR1 SGHAT and CDR2 FQNNGV come from the germline V gene. The CDR3 contains 14 residues. Trimming stripped 3 bases from V and 5 bases from J, with 14 bases between.

This chain joins TRBV6-1 and TRBJ2-5, with TRBD1 matching 7 bases. Germline CDR1 reads MNHNS; CDR2 reads SASEGT. Losses at the gene ends were 8 bases for V and 5 bases for J; bases not matched to a gene: 8. The CDR3 runs 13 residues. The CDR3 DNA follows: TGTGCCAGCCTGAGGGGGCGCGGGGAGACCCAGTACTTC. Translating it yields CASLRGRGETQYF.

This clone has a handful of counts. The J gene is TRBJ1-2, the V gene TRBV6-1, with D unclear. The CDR3 runs 15 residues. The germline CDR1 and CDR2 sequences are MNHNS and SASEGT. The germline V and J ends were trimmed by 6 bases and 6 bases, with 20 bases remaining between them. CDR3 residues: CASRITQDLANGYTF. The CDR3 DNA follows: TGTGCCAGCAGAATCACCCAGGATCTGGCGAATGGCTACACCTTC.

The V call is TRBV5-8, the J call TRBJ2-7; the D is unclear. The CDR3 runs to 14 residues. V was pared by 2 bases and J by 1 base, with 10 bases between. Germline loops: CDR1 SGHTS, CDR2 YDEGEE. CDR3 DNA sequence: TGTGCCAGCAGCTTCCGAGGCTTTTCCTACGAGCAGTACTTC. Translation: CASSFRGFSYEQYF.

This clone came up once. This rearrangement joins TRBV19 to TRBJ2-5; D unresolved. Per germline, CDR1 LNHDA and CDR2 SQIVND (reference sequence). V gave up 9 bases and J gave up 5 bases, with 13 bases separating them. This CDR3 region has 12 residues. The CDR3 reads CARPKGFETQYF. The CDR3, as DNA: TGTGCCAGGCCTAAGGGATTTGAGACCCAGTACTTC.

The V gene is TRBV9, the J gene TRBJ2-1; D is perhaps TRBD2 (6 bases). The V end was cut by 0 bases, the J end by 3 bases, with 10 bases between. Germline lookup yields CDR1 SGDLS and CDR2 YYNGEE. The CDR3 is 15 residues long. The chain's CDR3 is CASSVGGNDYNEQFF. The CDR3 bases are TGTGCCAGCAGCGTAGGCGGGAACGACTACAATGAGCAGTTCTTC.

The chain joins TRBV7-2 to TRBJ2-3; D gene unclear. Trimming removed 5 bases at V and 4 bases at J, with 10 bases between. Germline lookup yields CDR1 SGHTA and CDR2 FQGNSA. The CDR3 length is 13 residues. CDR3 amino acids: CASSDSRADTQYF. In DNA, the CDR3 is TGTGCCAGCAGCGACTCTAGGGCAGATACGCAGTATTTT. The full variable domain, in which reference TRBV7-2 and TRBJ2-3 provide the parts outside the CDR3, is GAGVSQSPSNKVTEKGKDVELRCDPISGHTALYWYRQSLGQGLEFLIYFQGNSAPDKSGLPSDRFSAERTGGSVSTLTIQRTQQEDSAVYLCASSDSRADTQYFGPGTRLTVL.

This rearrangement joins TRBV2 to TRBJ1-2; 10 nucleotides line up with TRBD1. CDR3 length: 17 amino acids. Trimming removed 5 bases from V and 1 base from J; junction bases left unmatched: 10. Germline loops: CDR1 SNHLY, CDR2 FYNNEI. CDR3 in DNA: TGTGCCAGCAGTTTCCGGGACAGGGGAGCCCTTAACTATGGCTACACCTTC. Translating gives CASSFRDRGALNYGYTF.

The chain has TRBV27 and TRBJ2-7, with D hard to call. CDR3 length equals 18 residues. Trimming pared 0 bases from V and 6 bases from J, leaving 24 bases between. Germline values: CDR1 MNHEY, CDR2 SMNVEV (reference sequence). In DNA, the CDR3 is TGTGCCAGCAGTTTATCCTGGCGGCAGGCCCTGTCCGACGGCGAGCAGTACTTC. It yields the protein CASSLSWRQALSDGEQYF.

The rearrangement uses TRBV6-6 and TRBJ1-5, with 8 positions matching TRBD1. Germline assignment: CDR1 MNHNY and CDR2 SVGAGI (reference sequence). This CDR3 spans 14 amino acids. Unmatched junction bases numbered 3, after V lost 5 bases and J lost 3 bases. Here the CDR3 reads CASSAQGANQPQHF. The CDR3 region has the DNA TGTGCCAGCAGTGCCCAGGGGGCCAATCAGCCCCAGCATTTT.